A selection of T cell receptor beta chains follows, all from one sample in a study of human T cells and chemical hapten exposure. TCRdb reprocessed the RACE reads via MiXCR and lists one record per CDR3 protein. The sample lists roughly 380,000 distinct CDR3 sequences, 6% to 7% occurring once. The specimen was whole blood, collected in connection with sensitization to the hapten diphenylcyclopropenone (DPC). These receptors all stem from a woman aged 18-29 years with alopecia areata. Some clones in this sample may be carry-over from other donors' samples. Both conserved end residues are part of each CDR3. Fields, in order: J gene, V gene, CDR3 protein.

j_call: TRBJ2-5
v_call: TRBV7-3
cdr3_aa: CASSLGTKETQYF

j_call: TRBJ1-1
v_call: TRBV5-1
cdr3_aa: CASSFDGNTEAFF

j_call: TRBJ2-3
v_call: TRBV7-9
cdr3_aa: CASSPYDRAAADTQYF

j_call: TRBJ2-1
v_call: TRBV4-1
cdr3_aa: CASSLGVAGGSEQFF

j_call: TRBJ2-7
v_call: TRBV7-9
cdr3_aa: CASSARLAGAYEQYF

j_call: TRBJ2-3
v_call: TRBV7-2
cdr3_aa: CASSLDPFGRGADTQYF

j_call: TRBJ1-4
v_call: TRBV29-1
cdr3_aa: CGDGPIINEKLFF

j_call: TRBJ1-6
v_call: TRBV20-1
cdr3_aa: CSAHRGDNSPLHF

j_call: TRBJ1-5
v_call: TRBV7-9
cdr3_aa: CASTLGSYSNQPQHF

j_call: TRBJ1-6
v_call: TRBV10-3
cdr3_aa: CATRTNDNSPLHF

j_call: TRBJ2-3
v_call: TRBV6-2/TRBV6-3
cdr3_aa: CASTAWGRTDTQYF

j_call: TRBJ2-2
v_call: TRBV2
cdr3_aa: CASSEGTGRGQNTGELFF

j_call: TRBJ1-2
v_call: TRBV4-2
cdr3_aa: CASSQDQGEGQGYYGYTF

j_call: TRBJ1-3
v_call: TRBV6-5
cdr3_aa: CASSEQGAGNTIYF

j_call: TRBJ2-6
v_call: TRBV7-7
cdr3_aa: CASSPMGAGANVLTF

j_call: TRBJ1-1
v_call: TRBV10-3
cdr3_aa: CAISLSGTGNTEAFF

j_call: TRBJ1-5
v_call: TRBV2
cdr3_aa: CASSEGLNQPQHF

j_call: TRBJ2-3
v_call: TRBV3-1
cdr3_aa: CASSYATSGGPGDTQYF

j_call: TRBJ1-5
v_call: TRBV27
cdr3_aa: CASSLSGAGADQPQHF

j_call: TRBJ2-3
v_call: TRBV7-9
cdr3_aa: CASSADRADTQYF

j_call: TRBJ2-3
v_call: TRBV7-9
cdr3_aa: CASSLGSDRGDTQYF

j_call: TRBJ2-7
v_call: TRBV6-2/TRBV6-3
cdr3_aa: CASSSSTGGAYEQYF

j_call: TRBJ1-2
v_call: TRBV7-2
cdr3_aa: CASSPKNRGSYGYTF

j_call: TRBJ1-5
v_call: TRBV3-1
cdr3_aa: CASSQGDGSSHQPQHF

j_call: TRBJ1-4
v_call: TRBV12-3/TRBV12-4
cdr3_aa: CASSLNSYEKLFF

j_call: TRBJ2-7
v_call: TRBV20-1
cdr3_aa: CSARIDGGSYEQYF

j_call: TRBJ1-1
v_call: TRBV6-2/TRBV6-3
cdr3_aa: CASSLTVPMNTEAFF

j_call: TRBJ1-4
v_call: TRBV7-2
cdr3_aa: CASSSLPGQRKLFF

j_call: TRBJ1-5
v_call: TRBV29-1
cdr3_aa: CSVGSGSGEPQHF

j_call: TRBJ1-1
v_call: TRBV12-3/TRBV12-4
cdr3_aa: CASRAPDRAQTEAFF

j_call: TRBJ2-4
v_call: TRBV12-3/TRBV12-4
cdr3_aa: CASSTGVKNIQYF

j_call: TRBJ2-6
v_call: TRBV29-1
cdr3_aa: CSATSGANVLTF

j_call: TRBJ1-3
v_call: TRBV28
cdr3_aa: CASRPQSGNTIYF

j_call: TRBJ2-3
v_call: TRBV11-3
cdr3_aa: CASSFGRGPPYF

j_call: TRBJ1-6
v_call: TRBV7-2
cdr3_aa: CASSSYREGISPLHF

j_call: TRBJ1-5
v_call: TRBV12-3/TRBV12-4
cdr3_aa: CASSLTTGTGRQPQHF

j_call: TRBJ2-6
v_call: TRBV4-1
cdr3_aa: CASSQDGESGANVLTF

j_call: TRBJ1-1
v_call: TRBV20-1
cdr3_aa: CSAGGGWDTEAFF

j_call: TRBJ2-7
v_call: TRBV6-5
cdr3_aa: CASSYAYGASGEQYF